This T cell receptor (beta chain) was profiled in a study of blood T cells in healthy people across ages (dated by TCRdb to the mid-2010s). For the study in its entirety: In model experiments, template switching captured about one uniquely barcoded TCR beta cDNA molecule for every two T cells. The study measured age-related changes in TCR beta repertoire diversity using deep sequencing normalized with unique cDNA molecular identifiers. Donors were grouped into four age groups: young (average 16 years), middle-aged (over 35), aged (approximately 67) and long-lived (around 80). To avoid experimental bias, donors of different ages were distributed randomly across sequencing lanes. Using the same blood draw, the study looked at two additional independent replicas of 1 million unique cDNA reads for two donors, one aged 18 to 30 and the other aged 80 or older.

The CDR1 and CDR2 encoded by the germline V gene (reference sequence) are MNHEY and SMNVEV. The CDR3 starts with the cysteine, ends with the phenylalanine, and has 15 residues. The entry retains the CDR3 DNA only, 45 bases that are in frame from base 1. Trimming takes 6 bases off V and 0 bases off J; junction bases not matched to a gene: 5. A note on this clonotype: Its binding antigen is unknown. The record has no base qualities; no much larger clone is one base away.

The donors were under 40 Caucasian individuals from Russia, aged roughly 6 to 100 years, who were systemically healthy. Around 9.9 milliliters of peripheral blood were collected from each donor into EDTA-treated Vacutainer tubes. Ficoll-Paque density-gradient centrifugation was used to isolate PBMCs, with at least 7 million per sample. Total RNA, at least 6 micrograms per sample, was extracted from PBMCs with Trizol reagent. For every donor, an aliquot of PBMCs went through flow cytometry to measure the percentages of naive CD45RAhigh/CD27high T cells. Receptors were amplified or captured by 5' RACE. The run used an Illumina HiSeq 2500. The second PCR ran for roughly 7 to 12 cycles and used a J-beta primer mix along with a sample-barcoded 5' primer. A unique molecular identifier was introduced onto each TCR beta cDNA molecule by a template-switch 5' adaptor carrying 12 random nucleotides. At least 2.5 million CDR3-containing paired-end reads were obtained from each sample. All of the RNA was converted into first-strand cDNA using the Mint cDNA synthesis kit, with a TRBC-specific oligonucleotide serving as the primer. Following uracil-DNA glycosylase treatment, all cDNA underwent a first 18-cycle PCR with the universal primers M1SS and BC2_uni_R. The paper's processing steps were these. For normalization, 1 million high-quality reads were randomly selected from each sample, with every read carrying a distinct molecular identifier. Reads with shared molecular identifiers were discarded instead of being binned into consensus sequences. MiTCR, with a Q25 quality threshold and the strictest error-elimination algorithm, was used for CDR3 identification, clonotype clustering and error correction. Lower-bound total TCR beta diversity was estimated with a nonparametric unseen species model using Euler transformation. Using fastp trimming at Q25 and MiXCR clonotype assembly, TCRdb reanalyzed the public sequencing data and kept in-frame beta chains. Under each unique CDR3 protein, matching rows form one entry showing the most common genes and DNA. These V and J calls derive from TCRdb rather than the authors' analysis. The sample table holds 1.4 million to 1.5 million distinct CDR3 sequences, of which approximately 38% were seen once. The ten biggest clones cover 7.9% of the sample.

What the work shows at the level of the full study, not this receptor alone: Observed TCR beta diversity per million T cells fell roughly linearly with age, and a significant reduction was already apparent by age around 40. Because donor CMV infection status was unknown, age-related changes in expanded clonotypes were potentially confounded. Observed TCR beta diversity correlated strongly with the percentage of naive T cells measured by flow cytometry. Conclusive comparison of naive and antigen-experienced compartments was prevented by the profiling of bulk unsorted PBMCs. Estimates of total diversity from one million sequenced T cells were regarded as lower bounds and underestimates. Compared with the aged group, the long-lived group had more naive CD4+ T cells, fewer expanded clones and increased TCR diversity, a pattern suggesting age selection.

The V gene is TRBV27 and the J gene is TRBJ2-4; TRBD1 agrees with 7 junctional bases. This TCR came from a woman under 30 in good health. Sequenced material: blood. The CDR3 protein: CASSRQGIAKNIQYF. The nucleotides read TGTGCCAGCAGCCGACAGGGAATAGCCAAAAACATTCAGTACTTC.